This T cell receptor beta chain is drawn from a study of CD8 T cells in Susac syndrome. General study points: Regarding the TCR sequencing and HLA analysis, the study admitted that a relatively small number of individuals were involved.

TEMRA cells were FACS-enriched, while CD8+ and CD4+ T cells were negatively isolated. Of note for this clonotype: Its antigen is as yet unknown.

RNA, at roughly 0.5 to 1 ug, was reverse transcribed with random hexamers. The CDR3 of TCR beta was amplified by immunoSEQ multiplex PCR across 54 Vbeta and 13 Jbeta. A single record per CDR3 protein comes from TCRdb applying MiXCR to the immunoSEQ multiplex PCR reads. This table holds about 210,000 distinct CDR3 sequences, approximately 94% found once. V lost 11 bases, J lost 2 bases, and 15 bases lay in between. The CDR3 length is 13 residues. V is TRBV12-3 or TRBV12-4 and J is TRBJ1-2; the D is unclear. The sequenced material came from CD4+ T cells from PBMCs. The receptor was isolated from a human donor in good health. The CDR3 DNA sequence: TGTGCCTGCACTGGCAGCGCCAACTATGGCTACACCTTC. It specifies CACTGSANYGYTF.